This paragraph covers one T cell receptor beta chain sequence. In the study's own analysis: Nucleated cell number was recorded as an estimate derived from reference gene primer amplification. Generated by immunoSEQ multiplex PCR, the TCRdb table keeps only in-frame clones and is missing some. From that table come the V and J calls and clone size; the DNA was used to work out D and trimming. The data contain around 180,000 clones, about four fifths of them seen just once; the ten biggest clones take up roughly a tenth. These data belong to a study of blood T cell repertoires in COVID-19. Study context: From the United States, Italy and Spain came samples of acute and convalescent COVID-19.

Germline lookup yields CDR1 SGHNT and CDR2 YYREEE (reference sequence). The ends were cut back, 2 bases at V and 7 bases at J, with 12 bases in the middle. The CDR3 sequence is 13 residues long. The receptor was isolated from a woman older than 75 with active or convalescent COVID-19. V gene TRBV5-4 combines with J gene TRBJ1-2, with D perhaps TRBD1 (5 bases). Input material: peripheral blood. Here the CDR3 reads CASSLSGGSGYTF. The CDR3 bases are TGTGCCAGCAGCTTATCCGGGGGTAGTGGCTACACCTTC.